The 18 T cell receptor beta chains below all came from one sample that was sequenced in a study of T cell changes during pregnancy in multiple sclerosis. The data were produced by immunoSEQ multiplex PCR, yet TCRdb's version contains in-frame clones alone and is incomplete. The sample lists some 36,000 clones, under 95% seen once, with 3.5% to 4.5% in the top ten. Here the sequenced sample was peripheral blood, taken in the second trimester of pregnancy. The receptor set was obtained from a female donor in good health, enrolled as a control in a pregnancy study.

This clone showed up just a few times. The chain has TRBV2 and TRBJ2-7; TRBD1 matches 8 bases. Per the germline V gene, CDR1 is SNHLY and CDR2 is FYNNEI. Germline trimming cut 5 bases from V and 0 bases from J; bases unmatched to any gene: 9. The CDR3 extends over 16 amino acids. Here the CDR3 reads CASSNPGQARSYEQYF. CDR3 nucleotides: TGTGCCAGCAGTAACCCGGGACAGGCCCGCTCCTACGAGCAGTACTTC.

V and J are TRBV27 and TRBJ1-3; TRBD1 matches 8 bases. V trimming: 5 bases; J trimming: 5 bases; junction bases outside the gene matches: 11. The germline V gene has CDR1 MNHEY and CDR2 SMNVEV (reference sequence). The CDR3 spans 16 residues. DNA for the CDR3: TGTGCCAGCAGTCCCGGACAGGGAGGGCTGAGAAACACCATATATTTT. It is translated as CASSPGQGGLRNTIYF.

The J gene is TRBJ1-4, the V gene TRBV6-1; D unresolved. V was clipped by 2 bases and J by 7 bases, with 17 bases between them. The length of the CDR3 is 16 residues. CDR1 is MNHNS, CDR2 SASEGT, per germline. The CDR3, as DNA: TGTGCCAGCAGTGAATCCAGGACTGGTTTGGGTGAAAAACTGTTTTTT. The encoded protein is CASSESRTGLGEKLFF.

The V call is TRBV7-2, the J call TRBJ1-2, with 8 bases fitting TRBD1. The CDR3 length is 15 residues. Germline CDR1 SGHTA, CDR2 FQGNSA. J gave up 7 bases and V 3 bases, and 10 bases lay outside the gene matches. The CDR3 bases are TGTGCCAGCAGCTTGGGCGGGCAGGGGGCGTTTGGCTACACCTTC. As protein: CASSLGGQGAFGYTF. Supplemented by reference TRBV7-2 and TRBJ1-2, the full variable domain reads GAGVSQSPSNKVTEKGKDVELRCDPISGHTALYWYRQSLGQGLEFLIYFQGNSAPDKSGLPSDRFSAERTGGSVSTLTIQRTQQEDSAVYLCASSLGGQGAFGYTFGSGTRLTVV.

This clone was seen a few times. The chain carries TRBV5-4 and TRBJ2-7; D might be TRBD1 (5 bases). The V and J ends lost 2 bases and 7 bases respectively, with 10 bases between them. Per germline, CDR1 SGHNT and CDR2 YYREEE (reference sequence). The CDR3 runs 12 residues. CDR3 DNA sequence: TGTGCCAGCAGCTTAAGGGGTTCAGAGCAGTACTTC. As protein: CASSLRGSEQYF.

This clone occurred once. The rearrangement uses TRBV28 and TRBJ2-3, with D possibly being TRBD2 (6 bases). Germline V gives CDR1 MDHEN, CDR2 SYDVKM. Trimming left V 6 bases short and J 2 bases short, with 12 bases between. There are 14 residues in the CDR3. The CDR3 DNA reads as TGTGCCAGCAGGCCTCTACTAGCCACAGATACGCAGTATTTT. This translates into CASRPLLATDTQYF.

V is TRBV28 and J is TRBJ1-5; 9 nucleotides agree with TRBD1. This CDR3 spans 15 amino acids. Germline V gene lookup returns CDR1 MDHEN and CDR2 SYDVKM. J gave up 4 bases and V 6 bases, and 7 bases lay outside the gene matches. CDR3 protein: CASRDPGQGNQPQHF. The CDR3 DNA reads TGTGCCAGCAGGGACCCAGGACAGGGGAATCAGCCCCAGCATTTT. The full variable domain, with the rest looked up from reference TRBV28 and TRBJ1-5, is DVKVTQSSRYLVKRTGEKVFLECVQDMDHENMFWYRQDPGLGLRLIYFSYDVKMKEKGDIPEGYSVSREKKERFSLILESASTNQTSMYLCASRDPGQGNQPQHFGDGTRLSIL.

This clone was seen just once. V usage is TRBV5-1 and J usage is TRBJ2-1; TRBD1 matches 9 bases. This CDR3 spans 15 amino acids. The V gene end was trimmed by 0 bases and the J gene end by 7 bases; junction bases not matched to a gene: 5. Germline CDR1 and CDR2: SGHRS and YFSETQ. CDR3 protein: CASSLERTGVNEQFF. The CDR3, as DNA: TGCGCCAGCAGCTTGGAGAGGACAGGGGTGAATGAGCAGTTCTTC.

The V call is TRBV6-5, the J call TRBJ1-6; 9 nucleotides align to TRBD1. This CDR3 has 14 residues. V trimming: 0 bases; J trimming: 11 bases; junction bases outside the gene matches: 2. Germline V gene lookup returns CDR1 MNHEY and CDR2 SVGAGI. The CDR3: CASSYSGQGPPLHF. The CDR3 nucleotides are TGTGCCAGCAGTTACTCTGGACAGGGGCCACCCCTCCACTTT.

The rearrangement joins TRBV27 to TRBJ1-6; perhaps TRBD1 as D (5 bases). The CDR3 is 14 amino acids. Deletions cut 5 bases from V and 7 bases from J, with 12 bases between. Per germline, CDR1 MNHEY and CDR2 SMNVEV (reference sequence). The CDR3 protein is CASSIRGRNSPLHF. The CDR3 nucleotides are TGTGCCAGCAGTATACGGGGGAGGAATTCACCCCTCCACTTT.

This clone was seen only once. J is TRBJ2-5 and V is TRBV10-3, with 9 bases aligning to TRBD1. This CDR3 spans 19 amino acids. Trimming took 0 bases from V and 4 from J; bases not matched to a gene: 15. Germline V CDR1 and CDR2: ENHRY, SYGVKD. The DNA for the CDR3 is TGTGCCATCAGTGAGTCGACCACGACAGGGGGTTTTGGTCGAGAGACCCAGTACTTC. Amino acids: CAISESTTTGGFGRETQYF.

The chain's CDR3 is CAGEVGGELFF. CDR3 nucleotide sequence: TGTGCGGGGGAGGTTGGCGGGGAGCTGTTTTTT. The chain combines TRBV19 with TRBJ2-2, with D perhaps matching TRBD2 (6 bases). CDR3 length equals 11 residues. Germline V gives CDR1 LNHDA, CDR2 SQIVND (reference sequence).

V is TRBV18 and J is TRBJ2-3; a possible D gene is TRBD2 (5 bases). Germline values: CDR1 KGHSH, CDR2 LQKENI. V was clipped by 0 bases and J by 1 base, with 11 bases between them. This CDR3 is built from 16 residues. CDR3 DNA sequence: TGTGCCAGCTCACCACCGCGGGTGGAGGGCACAGATACGCAGTATTTT. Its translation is CASSPPRVEGTDTQYF.

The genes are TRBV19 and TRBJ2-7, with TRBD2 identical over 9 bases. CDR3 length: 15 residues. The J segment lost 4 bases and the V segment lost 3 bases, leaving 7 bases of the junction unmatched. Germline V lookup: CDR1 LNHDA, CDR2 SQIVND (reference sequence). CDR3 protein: CASSMVASGVYEQYF. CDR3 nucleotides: TGTGCCAGTAGTATGGTAGCTAGCGGGGTTTACGAGCAGTACTTC.

The CDR3 loop is CASSIGGMREDYGYTF. CDR3 DNA sequence: TGTGCCAGTAGTATTGGCGGTATGCGAGAAGACTATGGCTACACCTTC. V usage is TRBV19 and J usage is TRBJ1-2; D is ambiguous. The CDR3 loop spans 16 amino acids. Germline lookup yields CDR1 LNHDA and CDR2 SQIVND (reference sequence). Deletions cut 3 bases from V and 3 bases from J, with 17 bases between.

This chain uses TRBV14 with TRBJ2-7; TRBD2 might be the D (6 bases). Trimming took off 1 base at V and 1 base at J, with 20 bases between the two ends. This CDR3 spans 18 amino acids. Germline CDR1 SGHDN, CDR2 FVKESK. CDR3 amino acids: CASSQAVSVFGTSYEQYF. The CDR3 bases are TGTGCCAGCAGCCAAGCGGTATCCGTGTTTGGGACTTCCTACGAGCAGTACTTC.

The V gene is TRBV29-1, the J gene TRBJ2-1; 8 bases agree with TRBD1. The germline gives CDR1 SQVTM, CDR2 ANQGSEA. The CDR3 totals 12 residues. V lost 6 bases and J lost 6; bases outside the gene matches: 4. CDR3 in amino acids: CSVLQGGNEQFF. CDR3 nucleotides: TGCAGCGTCTTACAGGGGGGCAATGAGCAGTTCTTC.

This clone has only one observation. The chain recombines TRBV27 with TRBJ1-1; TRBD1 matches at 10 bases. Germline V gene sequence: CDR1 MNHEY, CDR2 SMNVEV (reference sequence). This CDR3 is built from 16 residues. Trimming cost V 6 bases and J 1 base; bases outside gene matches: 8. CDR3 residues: CASRPRDRGGNTEAFF. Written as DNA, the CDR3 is TGTGCCAGCAGACCCCGGGACAGGGGAGGGAACACTGAAGCTTTCTTT.